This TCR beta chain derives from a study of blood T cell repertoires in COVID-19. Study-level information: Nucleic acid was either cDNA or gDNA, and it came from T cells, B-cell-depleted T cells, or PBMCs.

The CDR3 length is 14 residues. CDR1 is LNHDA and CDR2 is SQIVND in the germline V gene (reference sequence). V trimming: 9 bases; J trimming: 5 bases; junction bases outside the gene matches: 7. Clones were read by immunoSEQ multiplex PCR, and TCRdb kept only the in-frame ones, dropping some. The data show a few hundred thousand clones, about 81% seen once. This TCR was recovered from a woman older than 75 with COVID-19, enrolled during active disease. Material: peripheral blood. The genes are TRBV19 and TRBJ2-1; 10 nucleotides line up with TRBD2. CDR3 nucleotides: TGTGCCAGCCAATTTAGCGGGGGGAACAATGAGCAGTTCTTC. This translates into CASQFSGGNNEQFF.